The 12 T cell receptor beta chains reported below all come from one sample, sequenced in a study of blood T cell repertoires in COVID-19 (dated by TCRdb to the early 2020s). The library was obtained by the immunoSEQ multiplex PCR assay. TCRdb provides this immuneACCESS table in a form limited to in-frame rearrangements. Some clones are lacking; in checked studies, under half of them reflect an unresolved V gene, and why the rest are absent is not known. The sample records 150,000 to 180,000 clones, roughly 80% of which are singletons. The ten largest make up about 31% of the sample. Sequenced material: peripheral blood. These receptors were obtained from a woman aged 60-75 years with acute or convalescent COVID-19.

The DNA for the CDR3 is TGTGCCAGCAGCTTGAGACACGGGGTAATCGGGGAGCTGTTTTTT. It is translated as CASSLRHGVIGELFF. This chain uses TRBV11-3 with TRBJ2-2, with D possibly matching TRBD2 (5 bases). V gave up 3 bases and J gave up 7 bases, with 15 bases separating them. The CDR3 is 15 amino acids. Germline V lookup: CDR1 SGHNT, CDR2 YENEEA.

This chain uses TRBV29-1 with TRBJ1-1; 8 bases line up with TRBD1. The CDR3 extends over 13 amino acids. CDR1 is SQVTM, CDR2 ANQGSEA, per germline. The V gene end was trimmed by 6 bases and the J gene end by 5 bases; junction bases not matched to a gene: 8. CDR3 in DNA: TGCAGCGTCCGGACAGGGATGCAGACTGAAGCTTTCTTT. Amino acid sequence: CSVRTGMQTEAFF.

This clone was seen a few times. The rearrangement joins TRBV7-9 to TRBJ2-1, with TRBD2 matching 13 bases. The germline V gene has CDR1 SEHNR and CDR2 FQNEAQ (reference sequence). The ends lost 4 bases at V and 4 bases at J; junction bases unmatched: 4. The CDR3 has 16 residues. This CDR3 is CASSSLGLAGYNEQFF. Written as DNA, the CDR3 is TGTGCCAGCAGCTCATTGGGACTAGCGGGGTACAATGAGCAGTTCTTC.

The rearrangement joins TRBV6-6 to TRBJ1-2, with 10 bases identical to TRBD1. The CDR3 has 16 residues. Germline loops: CDR1 MNHNY, CDR2 SVGAGI (reference sequence). Trimming removed 5 bases from V and 4 bases from J; junction bases left unmatched: 10. The CDR3 coding sequence is TGTGCCAGCAGTCTCGAGACAGGGGGCAGAACCTATGGCTACACCTTC. It translates to CASSLETGGRTYGYTF.

The chain is built from TRBV29-1 and TRBJ1-2, with D possibly TRBD1 on 6 matching bases. The CDR3 consists of 12 residues. CDR1 is SQVTM and CDR2 is ANQGSEA in the germline V gene. V shed 3 bases and J shed 6 bases, with 11 bases lying between them. CDR3 amino acids: CSVDRGGHGYTF. CDR3 DNA sequence: TGCAGCGTTGACAGGGGAGGGCATGGCTACACCTTC.

This rearrangement joins TRBV9 to TRBJ2-5, with 10 positions matching TRBD2. CDR1 and CDR2 from the germline V gene are SGDLS and YYNGEE. V lost 0 bases, J lost 1 base, and 3 bases stayed unmatched. The length of the CDR3 is 16 residues. CDR3 amino acids: CASSVASGGVQETQYF. CDR3 sequence (DNA): TGTGCCAGCAGCGTAGCGAGCGGGGGGGTCCAAGAGACCCAGTACTTC.

The chain recombines TRBV6-2 or TRBV6-3 with TRBJ1-1; D ambiguous. There are 13 residues in the CDR3. Trimming pared 6 bases from V and 3 bases from J, leaving 11 bases between. Germline V gene lookup returns CDR1 MNHEY and CDR2 SVGEGT. The CDR3 is CASSPGGYTEAFF. The CDR3 nucleotides read TGTGCCAGCAGCCCCGGAGGGTACACTGAAGCTTTCTTT.

This clone has only a few counts. The V and J genes are TRBV19 and TRBJ2-1; D ambiguous. Between the trimmed V and J ends, which lost 2 bases and 5 bases, there was a span of 10 bases. Germline V lookup: CDR1 LNHDA, CDR2 SQIVND (reference sequence). This CDR3 comprises 14 residues. The CDR3 DNA is TGTGCCAGTAGTATACGCGGCAGAGACAATGAGCAGTTCTTC. Translation: CASSIRGRDNEQFF. The entire variable domain, with the rest obtained from reference TRBV19 and TRBJ2-1, is as follows: DGGITQSPKYLFRKEGQNVTLSCEQNLNHDAMYWYRQDPGQGLRLIYYSQIVNDFQKGDIAEGYSVSREKKESFPLTVTSAQKNPTAFYLCASSIRGRDNEQFFGPGTRLTVL.

CDR3 in amino acids: CASSEALPGTATYGYTF. As DNA, the CDR3 is TGTGCCAGCAGTGAAGCGCTACCCGGGACAGCGACCTATGGCTACACCTTC. The V gene is TRBV2, the J gene TRBJ1-2, with 7 nucleotides matching TRBD1. The V gene end was trimmed by 0 bases and the J gene end by 4 bases; junction bases not matched to a gene: 11. CDR3 length equals 17 residues. Germline V gives CDR1 SNHLY, CDR2 FYNNEI.

This clone was recorded a few times. The chain combines TRBV28 with TRBJ2-7; the D gene is possibly TRBD1 (6 bases). The V gene's germline CDR1 is MDHEN and CDR2 SYDVKM. Trimming pared 7 bases from V and 4 bases from J, leaving 17 bases between. CDR3 length: 14 amino acids. The CDR3 sequence: CASNRGGKLYEQYV. DNA for the CDR3: TGTGCCAGCAACCGAGGGGGAAAGCTATACGAGCAGTACGTC.

This clone was seen just once. This rearrangement joins TRBV7-9 to TRBJ1-4, with 7 bases lining up with TRBD1. This CDR3 is 15 amino acids long. Germline V gene lookup returns CDR1 SEHNR and CDR2 FQNEAQ (reference sequence). Trimming cost V 5 bases and J 3 bases; bases outside gene matches: 6. This CDR3 is CASSTRQGSNEKLFF. The CDR3 region has the DNA TGTGCCAGCAGCACCCGACAGGGATCTAATGAAAAACTGTTTTTT.

The rearrangement joins TRBV4-1 to TRBJ2-3; 9 nucleotides match TRBD2. The CDR3 totals 19 residues. The germline V gene has CDR1 MGHRA and CDR2 YSYEKL. J lost 2 bases, V lost 0 bases, and 12 bases had no gene match. Here the CDR3 reads CASSQDRRGGAPDTDTQYF. The DNA of the CDR3 is TGCGCCAGCAGCCAAGATCGGCGCGGGGGGGCCCCTGACACAGATACGCAGTATTTT.